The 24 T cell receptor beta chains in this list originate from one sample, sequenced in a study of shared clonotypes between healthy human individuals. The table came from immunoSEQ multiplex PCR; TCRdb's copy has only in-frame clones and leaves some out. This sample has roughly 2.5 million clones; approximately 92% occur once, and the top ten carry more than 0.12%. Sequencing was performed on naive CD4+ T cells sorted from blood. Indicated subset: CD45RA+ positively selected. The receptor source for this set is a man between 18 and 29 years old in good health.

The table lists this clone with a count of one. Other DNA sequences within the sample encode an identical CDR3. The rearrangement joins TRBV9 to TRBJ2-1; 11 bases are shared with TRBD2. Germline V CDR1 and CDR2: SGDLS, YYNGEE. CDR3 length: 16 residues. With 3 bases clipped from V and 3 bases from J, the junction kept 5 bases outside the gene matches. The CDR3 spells CASSATGTSGYNEQFF. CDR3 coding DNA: TGTGCCAGCAGCGCTACCGGGACTAGCGGCTACAATGAGCAGTTCTTC.

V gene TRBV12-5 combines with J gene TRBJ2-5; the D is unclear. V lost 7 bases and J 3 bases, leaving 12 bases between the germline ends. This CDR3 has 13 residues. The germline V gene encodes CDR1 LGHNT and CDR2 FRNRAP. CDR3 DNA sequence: TGTGCTAGTGCCGAATATAACGAAGAGACCCAGTACTTC. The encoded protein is CASAEYNEETQYF.

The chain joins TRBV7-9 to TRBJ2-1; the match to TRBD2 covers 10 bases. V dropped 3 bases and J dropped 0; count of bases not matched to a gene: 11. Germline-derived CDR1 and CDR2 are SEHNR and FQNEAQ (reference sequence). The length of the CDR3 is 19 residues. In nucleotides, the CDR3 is TGTGCCAGCAGCTTCGCGACTAGCGGGTTGCTGAGCTCCTACAATGAGCAGTTCTTC. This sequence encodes CASSFATSGLLSSYNEQFF.

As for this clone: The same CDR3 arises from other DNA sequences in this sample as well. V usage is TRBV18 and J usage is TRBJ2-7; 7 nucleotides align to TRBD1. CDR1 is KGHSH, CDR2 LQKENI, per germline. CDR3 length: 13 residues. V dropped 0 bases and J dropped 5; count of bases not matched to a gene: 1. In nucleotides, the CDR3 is TGTGCCAGCTCACCACCACAGGGGAACGAGCAGTACTTC. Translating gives CASSPPQGNEQYF.

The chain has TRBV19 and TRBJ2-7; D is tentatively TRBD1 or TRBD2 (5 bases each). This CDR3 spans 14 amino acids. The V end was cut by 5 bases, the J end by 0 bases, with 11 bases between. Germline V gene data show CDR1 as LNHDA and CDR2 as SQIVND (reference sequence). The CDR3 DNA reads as TGTGCCAGTAGTCTCTGGGACGGCTCCTACGAGCAGTACTTC. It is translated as CASSLWDGSYEQYF.

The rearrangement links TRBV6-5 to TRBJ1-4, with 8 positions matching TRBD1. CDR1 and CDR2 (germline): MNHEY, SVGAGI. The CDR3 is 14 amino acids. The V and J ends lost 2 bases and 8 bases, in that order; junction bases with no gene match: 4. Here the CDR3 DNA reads TGTGCCAGCAGTTACGACAGGGGTGGGGAAAAACTGTTTTTT. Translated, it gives CASSYDRGGEKLFF.

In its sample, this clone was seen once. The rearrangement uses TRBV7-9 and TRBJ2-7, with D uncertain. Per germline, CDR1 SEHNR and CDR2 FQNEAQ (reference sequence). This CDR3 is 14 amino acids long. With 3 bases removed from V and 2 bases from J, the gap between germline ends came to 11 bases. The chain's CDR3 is CASSLLHYPYEQYF. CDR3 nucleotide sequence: TGTGCCAGCAGCTTGTTGCATTATCCCTACGAGCAGTACTTC.

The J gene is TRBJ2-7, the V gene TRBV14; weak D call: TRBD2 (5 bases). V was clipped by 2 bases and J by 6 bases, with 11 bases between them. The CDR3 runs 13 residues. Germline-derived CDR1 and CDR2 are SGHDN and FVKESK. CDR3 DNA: TGTGCCAGCAGCCAAAATGAGGGTGGCGAGCAGTACTTC. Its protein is CASSQNEGGEQYF.

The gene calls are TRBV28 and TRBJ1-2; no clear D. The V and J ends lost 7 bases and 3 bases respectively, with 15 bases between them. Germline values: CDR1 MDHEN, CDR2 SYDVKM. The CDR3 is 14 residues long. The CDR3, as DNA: TGTGCCAGCACCCTAGTCGGGAGTTACTATGGCTACACCTTC. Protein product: CASTLVGSYYGYTF.

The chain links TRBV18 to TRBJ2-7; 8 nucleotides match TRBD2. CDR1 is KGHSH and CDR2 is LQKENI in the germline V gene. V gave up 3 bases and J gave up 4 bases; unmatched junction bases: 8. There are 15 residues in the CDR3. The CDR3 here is CASSPLGAGGYEQYF. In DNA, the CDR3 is TGTGCCAGCTCACCCTTGGGGGCGGGAGGTTACGAGCAGTACTTC. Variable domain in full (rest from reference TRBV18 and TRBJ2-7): NAGVMQNPRHLVRRRGQEARLRCSPMKGHSHVYWYRQLPEEGLKFMVYLQKENIIDESGMPKERFSAEFPKEGPSILRIQQVVRGDSAAYFCASSPLGAGGYEQYFGPGTRLTVT.

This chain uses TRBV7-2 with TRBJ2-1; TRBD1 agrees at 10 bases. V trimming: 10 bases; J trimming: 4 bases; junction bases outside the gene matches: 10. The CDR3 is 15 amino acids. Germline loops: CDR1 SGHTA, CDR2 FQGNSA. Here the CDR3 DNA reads TGTGCCACATTGGTGGGACAGGGGTCGTACAATGAGCAGTTCTTC. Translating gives CATLVGQGSYNEQFF.

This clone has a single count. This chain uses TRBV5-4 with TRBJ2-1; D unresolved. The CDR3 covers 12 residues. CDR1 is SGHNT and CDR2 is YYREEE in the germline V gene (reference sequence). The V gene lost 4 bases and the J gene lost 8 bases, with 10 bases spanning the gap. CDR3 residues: CASSLPSDEQFF. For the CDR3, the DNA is TGTGCCAGCAGCCTACCCAGTGATGAGCAGTTCTTC.

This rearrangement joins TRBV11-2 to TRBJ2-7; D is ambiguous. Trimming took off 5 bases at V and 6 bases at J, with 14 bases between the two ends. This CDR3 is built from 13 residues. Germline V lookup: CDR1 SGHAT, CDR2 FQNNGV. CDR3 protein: CASSPILATEQYF. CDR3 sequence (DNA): TGTGCCAGCAGCCCAATTCTTGCGACCGAGCAGTACTTC.

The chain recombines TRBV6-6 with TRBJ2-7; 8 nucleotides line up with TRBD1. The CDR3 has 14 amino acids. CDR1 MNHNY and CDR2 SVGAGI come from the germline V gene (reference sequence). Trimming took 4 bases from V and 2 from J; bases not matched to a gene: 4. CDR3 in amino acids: CASSSTGEAYEQYF. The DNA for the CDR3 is TGTGCCAGCAGTTCGACAGGGGAAGCCTACGAGCAGTACTTC.

The chain's CDR3 is CASSLGDRGASYEQYF. CDR3 nucleotides: TGTGCCAGCAGCTTGGGAGACAGGGGCGCCAGCTACGAGCAGTACTTC. The chain combines TRBV5-6 with TRBJ2-7, with 8 nucleotides matching TRBD1. Germline trimming cut 0 bases from V and 3 bases from J; bases unmatched to any gene: 8. CDR1 SGHDT and CDR2 YYEEEE come from the germline V gene. There are 16 residues in the CDR3.

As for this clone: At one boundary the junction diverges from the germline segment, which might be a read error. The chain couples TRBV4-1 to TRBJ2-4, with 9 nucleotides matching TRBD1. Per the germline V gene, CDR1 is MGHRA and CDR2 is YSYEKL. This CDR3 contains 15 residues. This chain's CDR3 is CASSQGGTGSRALSF. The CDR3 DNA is TGCGCCAGCAGCCAGGGCGGGACAGGGAGCCGTGCTTTGAGCTTC.

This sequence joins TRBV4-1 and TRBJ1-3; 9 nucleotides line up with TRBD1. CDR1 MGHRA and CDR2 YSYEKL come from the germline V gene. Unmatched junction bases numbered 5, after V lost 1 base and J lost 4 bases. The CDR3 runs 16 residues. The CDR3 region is CASSQGTGTGGNTIYF. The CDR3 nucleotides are TGCGCCAGCAGCCAAGGTACCGGGACAGGGGGAAACACCATATATTTT.

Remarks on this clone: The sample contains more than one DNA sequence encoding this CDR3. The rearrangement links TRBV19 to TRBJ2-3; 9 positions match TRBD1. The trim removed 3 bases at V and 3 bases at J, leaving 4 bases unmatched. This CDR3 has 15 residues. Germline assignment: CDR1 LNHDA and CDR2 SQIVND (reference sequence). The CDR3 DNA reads TGTGCCAGTAGTATCGGGACAGGGTTGACAGATACGCAGTATTTT. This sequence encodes CASSIGTGLTDTQYF. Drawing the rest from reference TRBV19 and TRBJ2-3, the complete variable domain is DGGITQSPKYLFRKEGQNVTLSCEQNLNHDAMYWYRQDPGQGLRLIYYSQIVNDFQKGDIAEGYSVSREKKESFPLTVTSAQKNPTAFYLCASSIGTGLTDTQYFGPGTRLTVL.

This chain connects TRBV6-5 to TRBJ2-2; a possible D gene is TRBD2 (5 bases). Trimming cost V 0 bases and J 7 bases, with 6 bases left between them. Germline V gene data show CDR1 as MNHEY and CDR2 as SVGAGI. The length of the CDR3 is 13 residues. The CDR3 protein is CASSYSRDGELFF. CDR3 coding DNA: TGTGCCAGCAGTTACTCGAGGGACGGGGAGCTGTTTTTT.

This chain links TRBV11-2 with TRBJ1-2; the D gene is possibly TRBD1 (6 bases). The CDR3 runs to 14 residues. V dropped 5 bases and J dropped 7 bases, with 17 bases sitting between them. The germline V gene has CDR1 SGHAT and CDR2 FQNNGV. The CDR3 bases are TGTGCCAGCAGCCAATTACAGGGACCTCCTGGCTACACCTTC. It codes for CASSQLQGPPGYTF.

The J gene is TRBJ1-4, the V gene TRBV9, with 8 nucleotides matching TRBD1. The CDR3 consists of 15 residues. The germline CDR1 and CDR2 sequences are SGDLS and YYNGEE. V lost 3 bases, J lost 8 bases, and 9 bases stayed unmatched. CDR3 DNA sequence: TGTGCCAGCAGCGAATCCAGGGGGCGCGGAGAAAAACTGTTTTTT. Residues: CASSESRGRGEKLFF.

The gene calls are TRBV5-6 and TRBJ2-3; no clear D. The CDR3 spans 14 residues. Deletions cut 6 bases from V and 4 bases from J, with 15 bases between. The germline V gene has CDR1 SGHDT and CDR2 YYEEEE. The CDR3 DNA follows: TGTGCCAGCACCCCCGGCTCGTTCTCAGATACGCAGTATTTT. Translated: CASTPGSFSDTQYF.

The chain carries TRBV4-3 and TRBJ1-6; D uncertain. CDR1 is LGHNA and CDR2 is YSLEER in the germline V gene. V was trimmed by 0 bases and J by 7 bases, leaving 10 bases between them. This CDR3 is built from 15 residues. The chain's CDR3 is CASSQDLAGNSPLHF. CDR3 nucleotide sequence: TGCGCCAGCAGCCAAGATCTTGCGGGGAATTCACCCCTCCACTTT.

The CDR3 sequence: CSAKQEELFF. The CDR3, as DNA: TGCAGTGCGAAGCAGGAGGAGCTGTTTTTT. The chain joins TRBV20-1 to TRBJ2-2; no reliable D call. Trimming removed 6 bases at V and 10 bases at J, with 9 bases between. CDR3 length: 10 residues. CDR1 and CDR2 from the germline V gene are DFQATT and SNEGSKA (reference sequence).